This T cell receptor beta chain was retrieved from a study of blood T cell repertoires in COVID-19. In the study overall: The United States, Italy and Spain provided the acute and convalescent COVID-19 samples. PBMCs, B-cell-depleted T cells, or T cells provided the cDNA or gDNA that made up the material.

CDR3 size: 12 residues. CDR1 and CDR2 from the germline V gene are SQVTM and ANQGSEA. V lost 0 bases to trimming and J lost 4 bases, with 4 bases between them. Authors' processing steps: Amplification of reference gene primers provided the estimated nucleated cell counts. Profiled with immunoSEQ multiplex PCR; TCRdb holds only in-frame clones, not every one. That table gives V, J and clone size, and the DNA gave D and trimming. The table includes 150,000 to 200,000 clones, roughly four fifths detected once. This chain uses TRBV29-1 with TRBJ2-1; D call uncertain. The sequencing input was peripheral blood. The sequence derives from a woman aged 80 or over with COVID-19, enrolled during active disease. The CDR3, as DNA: TGCAGCGTTGAAGAAGCGTACAATGAGCAGTTCTTC. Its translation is CSVEEAYNEQFF.